The sequence of this T cell receptor beta chain was determined in a study of CD8 T cells in ankylosing spondylitis. The study's findings and limits: In peripheral blood, disease-linked CD8+ clones occurred at relatively low frequencies. Ankylosing spondylitis blood appeared to carry a characteristic TCR beta motif of fewer than 10 highly homologous variants. Earlier authors reported some of these motif variants in reactive arthritis synovial fluid and blood.

The germline V and J ends were trimmed by 5 bases and 8 bases, with 17 bases remaining between them. Germline V gives CDR1 KGHDR, CDR2 SFDVKD. This CDR3 has 15 amino acids. Libraries of TCR beta came from quantitative 5'-RACE with molecular barcodes. TCRdb called the 5' RACE reads again in MiXCR, with one record for every CDR3 protein. This sample has around 300,000 distinct CDR3 sequences; roughly 10% occur once, and the top ten carry roughly 9%. Many counts were recorded for this clonotype. What it binds is unknown. Sequencing was carried out using blood, either unsorted or a sorted T cell fraction (not recorded which). This receptor was identified in a female donor with ankylosing spondylitis or in good health (not recorded which). The chain combines TRBV24-1 with TRBJ2-2; maybe TRBD2 (5 bases). In nucleotides, the CDR3 is TGTGCCACCAGTGCGGCGGGCGGCAAGGAGGGGGAGCTGTTTTTT. As protein: CATSAAGGKEGELFF.